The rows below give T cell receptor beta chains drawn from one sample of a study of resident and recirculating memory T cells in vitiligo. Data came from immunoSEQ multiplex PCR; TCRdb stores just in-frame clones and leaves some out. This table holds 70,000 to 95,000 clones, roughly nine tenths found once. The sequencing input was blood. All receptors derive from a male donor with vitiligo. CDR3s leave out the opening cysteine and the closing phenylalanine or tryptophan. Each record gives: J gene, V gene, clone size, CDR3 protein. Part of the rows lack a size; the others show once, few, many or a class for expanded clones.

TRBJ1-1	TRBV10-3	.	AISEVDRGGGAF
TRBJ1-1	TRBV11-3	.	ASSLEGGLTEAF
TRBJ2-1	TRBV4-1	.	ASSQGGASGRQYNEQF
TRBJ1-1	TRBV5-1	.	ASSLAVLSGTEAF
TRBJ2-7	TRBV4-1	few	ASSQERREGYEQY
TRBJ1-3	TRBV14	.	ASSPLRSGNTIY
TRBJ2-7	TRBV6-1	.	ASSESGTTTYEQY
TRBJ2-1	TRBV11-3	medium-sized	ASNGRSNEQF
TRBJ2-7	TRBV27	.	ASSPGRGAYDSYEQY
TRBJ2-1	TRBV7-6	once	ASSLEPEGDEQF
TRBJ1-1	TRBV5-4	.	ASSLGAGGFTEAF
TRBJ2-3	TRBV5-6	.	ASSLVGDAGSFADTQY
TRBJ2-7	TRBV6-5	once	ASGRTGYIHEQY
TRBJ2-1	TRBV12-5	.	ASGLAGGPTDEQF
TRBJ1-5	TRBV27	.	AFQLQGRGDQPQH
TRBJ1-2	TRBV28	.	ASSLLDRQINYGYT
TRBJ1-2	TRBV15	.	ATSRDYGGGYGYT
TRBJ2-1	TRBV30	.	AWSVGGTGSREQF
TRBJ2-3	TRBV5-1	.	ASSLALAEVDTQY
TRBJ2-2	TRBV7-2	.	ASNLNGGTGELF
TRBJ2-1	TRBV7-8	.	ASSLEPRDEQF
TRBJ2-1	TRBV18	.	ASSPDQTSGRHGEQF